Following are 2 T cell receptor beta chains from one sample sequenced in a study of blood T cell repertoires in COVID-19. The table came from immunoSEQ multiplex PCR; TCRdb's copy has only in-frame clones and leaves some out. The data contain 100,000 or so clones, roughly 82% of them singletons. Material: peripheral blood. Receptors originate from an elderly man with acute or convalescent COVID-19.

The J gene is TRBJ1-5, the V gene TRBV6-5, with 10 bases identical to TRBD1. The CDR3 contains 15 residues. Losses at the gene ends were 6 bases for V and 5 bases for J; bases not matched to a gene: 7. Germline CDR1 is MNHEY and CDR2 is SVGAGI. The CDR3 DNA follows: TGTGCCAGCAGGAGGTTCGGGACAGGGGATCAGCCCCAGCATTTT. This encodes CASRRFGTGDQPQHF.

This rearrangement joins TRBV19 to TRBJ2-7; 11 bases are shared with TRBD2. With V trimmed by 9 bases and J by 0 bases, 22 bases remained unmatched. The CDR3 length is 20 residues. The germline V gene has CDR1 LNHDA and CDR2 SQIVND (reference sequence). The CDR3 DNA is TGTGCCAGCAAAAAGAAAGGGGACCAGGGACTAGCGGACGCCTCCTACGAGCAGTACTTC. It translates to CASKKKGDQGLADASYEQYF.